The rows below give T cell receptor beta chains drawn from one sample of a study of blood T cell repertoires in COVID-19. Libraries were prepared by immunoSEQ multiplex PCR; TCRdb keeps only in-frame clonotypes and omits some of them. The profile shows 200,000 or so clones, around 81% of them singletons. Sequenced input: PBMCs or T cells enriched from blood (not recorded which). These receptors originate from a man in his forties who had recovered from COVID-19. CDR3s include the opening cysteine and the closing phenylalanine or tryptophan. The order of the fields is D gene, V gene, CDR3 length, clone size, J gene, CDR3 protein, CDR3 DNA. A D gene is named only where the DNA matches it firmly. Rows give clone size only sometimes, using once, few, many, or a class for an expanded clone.

d_call: TRBD2
v_call: TRBV4-3
cdr3_length: 19
clone_size: NA
j_call: TRBJ2-1
cdr3_aa: CASSQDVGLAGVSYNEQFF
cdr3_nt: TGCGCCAGCAGCCAAGATGTGGGACTAGCGGGGGTTTCCTACAATGAGCAGTTCTTC

d_call: TRBD1
v_call: TRBV19
cdr3_length: 13
clone_size: few
j_call: TRBJ1-1
cdr3_aa: CASSDRGNTEAFF
cdr3_nt: TGTGCCAGTAGTGACAGGGGGAACACTGAAGCTTTCTTT

d_call: TRBD1
v_call: TRBV28
cdr3_length: 15
clone_size: NA
j_call: TRBJ1-2
cdr3_aa: CASSLTRDRAYGYTF
cdr3_nt: TGTGCCAGCAGTCTCACCCGGGACAGAGCGTATGGCTACACCTTC

d_call: NA
v_call: TRBV30
cdr3_length: 13
clone_size: NA
j_call: TRBJ1-6
cdr3_aa: CAWSAGSNSPLHF
cdr3_nt: TGTGCCTGGAGTGCCGGGTCCAATTCACCCCTCCACTTT

d_call: NA
v_call: TRBV5-4
cdr3_length: 15
clone_size: NA
j_call: TRBJ1-4
cdr3_aa: CASSKTGALNEKLFF
cdr3_nt: TGTGCCAGCAGCAAGACAGGCGCCTTAAATGAAAAACTGTTTTTT

d_call: TRBD2
v_call: TRBV5-1
cdr3_length: 16
clone_size: NA
j_call: TRBJ2-7
cdr3_aa: CASSPMTSGGAYEQYF
cdr3_nt: TGCGCCAGCAGCCCTATGACTAGCGGGGGGGCCTACGAGCAGTACTTC

d_call: NA
v_call: TRBV6-5
cdr3_length: 15
clone_size: NA
j_call: TRBJ1-1
cdr3_aa: CASSPREGTNTEAFF
cdr3_nt: TGTGCCAGCAGCCCCAGGGAGGGGACGAACACTGAAGCTTTCTTT

d_call: NA
v_call: TRBV28
cdr3_length: 18
clone_size: once
j_call: TRBJ1-3
cdr3_aa: CASSLVAGRLFSGNTIYF
cdr3_nt: TGTGCCAGCAGTCTAGTAGCGGGACGGCTTTTCTCTGGAAACACCATATATTTT

d_call: NA
v_call: TRBV19
cdr3_length: 15
clone_size: NA
j_call: TRBJ1-2
cdr3_aa: CASSTTTTSTYGYTF
cdr3_nt: TGTGCCAGTAGTACGACAACAACCTCCACCTATGGCTACACCTTC

d_call: TRBD2
v_call: TRBV30
cdr3_length: 12
clone_size: NA
j_call: TRBJ2-5
cdr3_aa: CAWSPFVGTKYF
cdr3_nt: TGTGCCTGGAGTCCTTTCGTCGGGACTAAGTACTTC

d_call: TRBD1
v_call: TRBV5-1
cdr3_length: 14
clone_size: NA
j_call: TRBJ1-6
cdr3_aa: CASSLETGAGLLHF
cdr3_nt: TGCGCCAGCAGCTTGGAGACAGGGGCAGGACTCCTCCACTTT

d_call: NA
v_call: TRBV2
cdr3_length: 12
clone_size: few
j_call: TRBJ1-1
cdr3_aa: CASSTGTRDAFF
cdr3_nt: TGTGCCAGCAGTACGGGGACACGGGACGCTTTCTTT

d_call: NA
v_call: TRBV18
cdr3_length: 17
clone_size: NA
j_call: TRBJ1-3
cdr3_aa: CASSLSPGQYSGNTIYF
cdr3_nt: TGTGCCAGCTCACTTTCCCCCGGACAGTACTCTGGAAACACCATATATTTT

d_call: TRBD2
v_call: TRBV2
cdr3_length: 15
clone_size: NA
j_call: TRBJ2-7
cdr3_aa: CASSFPGTSPYEQYF
cdr3_nt: TGTGCCAGCAGTTTTCCCGGGACTAGCCCCTACGAGCAGTACTTC